A selection of T cell receptor beta chains follows, all from one sample in a study of beta chain features in type 1 diabetes. Repertoires were generated with immunoSEQ multiplex PCR, while TCRdb's copy carries only in-frame clones and drops some. The sample carries nearly 250,000 clones, over 12% recorded once. The sample comprised naive CD4+ T cells from blood. Receptors were obtained from a woman between 40 and 55 years old in good health. CDR3s include the opening cysteine and the closing phenylalanine or tryptophan. A D gene is named only where the DNA matches it firmly. Some rows mark clone size as missing; the rest say once, few, many or name a class of expanded clone.

>TRBJ2-7|.|TRBV28|.
CASSLGHTNEQYF
TGTGCCAGCAGTTTAGGCCACACCAACGAGCAGTACTTC
>TRBJ2-2|.|TRBV5-4|TRBD1
CASSPGQLMNTGELFF
TGTGCCAGCAGCCCGGGACAGCTAATGAACACCGGGGAGCTGTTTTTT
>TRBJ2-2|few|TRBV29-1|.
CSVGPRTVNTGELFF
TGCAGCGTTGGGCCCCGGACAGTGAACACCGGGGAGCTGTTTTTT
>TRBJ2-3|few|TRBV6-1|TRBD1
CASRGQAPKDTQYF
TGTGCCAGCAGGGGACAGGCTCCAAAGGATACGCAGTATTTT
>TRBJ2-1|.|TRBV2|.
CASSEGLIGGNEQFF
TGTGCCAGCAGTGAGGGACTGATAGGCGGCAATGAGCAGTTCTTC
>TRBJ1-2|few|TRBV10-3|.
CAISESAGVDGYTF
TGTGCCATCAGTGAGTCGGCGGGGGTGGATGGCTACACCTTC
>TRBJ2-5|few|TRBV10-1|TRBD1
CASSAGQGAMETQYF
TGCGCCAGCAGTGCAGGGCAGGGGGCGATGGAGACCCAGTACTTC
>TRBJ2-5|.|TRBV11-2|.
CASTSLRSRGEWGRETQYF
TGTGCCAGCACCTCACTTAGGTCCAGGGGAGAGTGGGGTCGAGAGACCCAGTACTTC
>TRBJ1-5|.|TRBV7-9|.
CASPLTGRRRGGNQPQHF
TGTGCCAGCCCATTAACAGGTCGTCGCCGGGGGGGCAATCAGCCCCAGCATTTT
>TRBJ2-3|few|TRBV4-2|.
CASSPVSPTSYTDTQYF
TGTGCCAGCAGTCCAGTGTCGCCCACATCTTACACAGATACGCAGTATTTT
>TRBJ2-3|.|TRBV9|TRBD1
CASSTGTGIADTQYF
TGTGCCAGCAGCACCGGGACAGGGATCGCAGATACGCAGTATTTT
>TRBJ1-1|.|TRBV28|.
CASSLRRGGKTEAFF
TGTGCCAGCAGTTTACGGCGCGGGGGGAAGACTGAAGCTTTCTTT
>TRBJ2-4|.|TRBV7-2|.
CASTTAAIKNIQYF
TGTGCCAGCACCACCGCGGCCATCAAAAACATTCAGTACTTC
>TRBJ1-2|.|TRBV11-2|.
CASSLIAQAKPALYGYTF
TGTGCCAGCAGCTTAATTGCTCAGGCCAAGCCCGCCCTCTATGGCTACACCTTC
>TRBJ1-4|few|TRBV7-8|.
CASSLGWEFRGGNEKLFF
TGTGCCAGCAGCTTAGGCTGGGAGTTTCGGGGGGGCAATGAAAAACTGTTTTTT
>TRBJ2-1|few|TRBV6-5|.
CASSYFGGAPSEQFF
TGTGCCAGCAGTTACTTTGGGGGGGCGCCCAGTGAGCAGTTCTTC
>TRBJ2-7|.|TRBV6-1|.
CASSGLGGRAYEQYF
TGTGCCAGCAGTGGGCTAGGAGGTAGAGCTTACGAGCAGTACTTC